The present entry profiles one T cell receptor beta chain with its context. This clone's antigen is unknown. No much larger clone is present one base from it, and per-base qualities are unavailable. CD8 naive samples were obtained by positive selection for CCR7 among CD45RO-negative cells, yielding a CD45RA+CCR7+ population from which TemRA cells were excluded. Donors were healthy HIV-negative adults with no recently reported acute infections or vaccinations. All donors were Caucasian adults living in Nashville, Tennessee, USA. Blood was collected by leukapheresis, and PBMCs were isolated by Ficoll-Histopaque density gradient centrifugation and then cryopreserved in liquid nitrogen vapor phase. Analytical flow cytometry was used to check the purity and quantity of each magnetically sorted T cell population. Each sorted fraction had its genomic DNA isolated and then quantified by UV absorbance on a Nanodrop 2000c.

Using the deep immunoSEQ assay, multiplex PCR amplified TCR CDR3 regions from genomic DNA. Extracted genomic DNA from each cell subset was spread evenly across all wells of several immunoSEQ 96-well plates, with each plate serving as a replicate. For sorted subsets, approximately 210 ng genomic DNA, equal to tens of thousands of T cell genomes, was loaded into each replicate PCR. The purified libraries were quantified using a Qubit 3.0 fluorometer, sized with a Bioanalyzer 2100, and then quantified again using the KAPA Library Quantification kit. Every immunoSEQ 96-well plate was sequenced on a dedicated single-read 150-cycle Illumina NextSeq 550 flow cell. In the source study's methods: The immunoSEQ output contained only junctional sequences without quality scores, so filtering could not match that applied to full-length reads. Sequences were annotated with PyIR, a Python wrapper for IgBLAST v1.9, and V/J genes and CDR3 were assigned using IMGT germline references. Any read was removed if the V/J assignment was weak (E-value above 1e-6), the CDR3 was missing, or the read contained stop codons, out-of-frame junctions, or ambiguous translated residues. V3J clonotypes were defined as sequences sharing an identical inferred V gene, J gene, and CDR3 amino acid sequence. Percentage overlap between repertoires was calculated by dividing the number of shared unique clonotypes by the size of the smaller repertoire. RTK rarefaction, the Chao1 estimator, and Recon v2.1 estimates of unobserved clonotypes were used to assess repertoire richness. OLGA was used to compute generation probabilities for all TCRbeta clonotypes that the gDNA method yielded from a handful of donors. The table comes from immuneACCESS by way of TCRdb, which keeps in-frame sequences with V and J called. Part of the clones is missing from these tables; in studies checked, under half for an unresolved V gene and the rest for unknown reasons. V, J and clone size are taken as reported in that table, and D and trimming were inferred from the DNA itself. Recorded for this sample are 2 million or so clones; roughly 94% of them occurred a single time. The leading ten clones occupy around 1.1% of the sample.

This entry belongs to a study of shared clonotypes between healthy human individuals (dated by TCRdb to the early 2020s). General notes on the study: Two women and a few men aged 18 to 49 years were included in the cohort. Per donor, three plates each were used for CD4 naive and CD4 memory, two for CD8 naive, and one for CD8 memory. To estimate repertoire size and how much clonotypes are shared between individuals, the study performed deep sequencing of blood TCR repertoires from a few healthy adults. To increase sequencing depth and limit assay-specific biases, different laboratories used diverse techniques to prepare libraries and sequence TCR repertoires. Per donor, leukapheresis produced somewhere between about 0.85 and 9.5 billion PBMCs.

CDR1 is given as MGHRA and CDR2 as YSYEKL, both from the germline V gene. Taken from cysteine to phenylalanine, the CDR3 has 15 residues. Of the read, only the CDR3 DNA is kept; its 45 bases are in frame from base 1. V gives up 4 bases and J gives up 2 bases, and the segment between their germline ends measures 15 bases. The paper as a whole reports these results and caveats: Naive subsets generally had larger estimated clonotype richness than memory subsets did. When a few donors were compared, the shared fraction of clonotypes was about 5% for naive CD4, over 3% for naive CD8, more than 2% for memory CD4, and 0.35% to 0.4% for memory CD8. Based on pairwise subsampling, the degree of clonotype sharing among donors was expected to be affected by sequencing depth. Even with the large sequencing depth, rarefaction of the sorted-subset datasets indicated that sequencing was incomplete. Only blood was sampled, and tissue TCR repertoires likely differ from those in blood. The genetic and exposure-history diversity represented was limited by the small number of donors. Compared with non-shared clonotypes, clonotypes shared by all four sorted-subset donors had higher generation probabilities.

The TCR comes from a man aged 18-30 years in good health. This chain is built from TRBV4-1 and TRBJ2-7, and perhaps TRBD1 as D gene, on 5 matching bases. What was sequenced was naive CD8+ T cells sorted from blood. The sample's cell subset or site label is to be understood as: CD45RA+CCR7+. The sequence in DNA is TGCGCCAGCAGCCCCCAGGGAATGAAGACCTACGAGCAGTACTTC. This codes for CASSPQGMKTYEQYF.